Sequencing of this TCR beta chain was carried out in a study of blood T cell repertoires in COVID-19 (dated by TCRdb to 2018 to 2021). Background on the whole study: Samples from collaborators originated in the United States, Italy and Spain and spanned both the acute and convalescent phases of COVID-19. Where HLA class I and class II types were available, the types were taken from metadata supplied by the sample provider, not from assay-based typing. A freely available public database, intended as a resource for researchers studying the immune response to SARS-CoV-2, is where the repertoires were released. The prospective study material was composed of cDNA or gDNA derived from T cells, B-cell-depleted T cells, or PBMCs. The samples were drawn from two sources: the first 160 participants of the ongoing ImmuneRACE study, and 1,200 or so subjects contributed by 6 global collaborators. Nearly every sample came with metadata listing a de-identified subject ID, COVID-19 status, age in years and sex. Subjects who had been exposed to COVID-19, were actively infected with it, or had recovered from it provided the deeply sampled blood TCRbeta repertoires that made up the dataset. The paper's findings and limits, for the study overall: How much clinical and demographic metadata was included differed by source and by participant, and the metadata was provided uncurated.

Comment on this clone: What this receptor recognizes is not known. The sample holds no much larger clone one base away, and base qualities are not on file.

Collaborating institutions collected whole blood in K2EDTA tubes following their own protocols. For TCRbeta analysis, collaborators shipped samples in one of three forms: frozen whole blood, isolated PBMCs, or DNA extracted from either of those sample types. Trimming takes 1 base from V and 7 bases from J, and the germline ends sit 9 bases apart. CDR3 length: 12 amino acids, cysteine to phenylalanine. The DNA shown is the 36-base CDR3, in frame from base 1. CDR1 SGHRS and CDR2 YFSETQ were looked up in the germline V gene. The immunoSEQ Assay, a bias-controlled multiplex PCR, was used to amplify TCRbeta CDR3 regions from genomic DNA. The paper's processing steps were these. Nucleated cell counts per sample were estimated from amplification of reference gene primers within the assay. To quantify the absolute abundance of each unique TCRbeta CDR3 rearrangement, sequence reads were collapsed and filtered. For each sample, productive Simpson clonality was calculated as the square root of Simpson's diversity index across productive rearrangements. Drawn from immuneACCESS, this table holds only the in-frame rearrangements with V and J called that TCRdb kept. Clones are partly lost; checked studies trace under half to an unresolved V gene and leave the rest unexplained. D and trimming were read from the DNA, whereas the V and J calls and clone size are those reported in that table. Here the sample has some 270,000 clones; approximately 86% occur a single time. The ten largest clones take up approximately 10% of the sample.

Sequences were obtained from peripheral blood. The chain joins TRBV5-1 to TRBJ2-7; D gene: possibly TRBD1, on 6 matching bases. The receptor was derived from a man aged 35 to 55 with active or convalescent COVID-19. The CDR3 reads CASSLRTDEQYF. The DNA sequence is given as TGCGCCAGCAGCTTGAGGACAGATGAGCAGTACTTC.